A single sample is the source of the 19 T cell receptor beta chains below, sequenced in a study of cytomegalovirus exposure and HLA in healthy donors. The PCR contained 60 Vbeta and 13 Jbeta primers. Profiling relied on immunoSEQ multiplex PCR, and the TCRdb table lists in-frame clones only, not all of them. The sample has 200,000 to 300,000 clones, 82% seen once; the top ten hold roughly 5%. Sequencing was carried out using PBMCs. The receptor source for this set is a woman aged 40-49 years in good health and CMV-seropositive.

The chain is built from TRBV5-1 and TRBJ1-1, with a possible D match to TRBD1 (5 bases). V was shortened by 4 bases and J by 5 bases, with 9 bases between the two germline ends. The CDR3 consists of 12 residues. The germline V gene encodes CDR1 SGHRS and CDR2 YFSETQ. For the CDR3, the DNA is TGCGCCAGCAGCGGAGGGGATACTGAAGCTTTCTTT. It encodes CASSGGDTEAFF.

The rearrangement uses TRBV6-5 and TRBJ1-2; 7 bases line up with TRBD1. This CDR3 has 14 amino acids. Germline CDR1 and CDR2: MNHEY and SVGAGI. V dropped 5 bases and J dropped 0; count of bases not matched to a gene: 3. CDR3 sequence reads: CASSPDRTNYGYTF. The CDR3 region has the DNA TGTGCCAGCAGTCCGGACAGGACTAACTATGGCTACACCTTC.

Turning to this clone: This CDR3 is also generated by other DNA sequences in the sample. V gene TRBV30 combines with J gene TRBJ1-6; TRBD1 matches 8 bases. The CDR3 consists of 13 residues. CDR1 is GTSNPN and CDR2 is SVGIG in the germline V gene (reference sequence). J lost 8 bases, V lost 1 base, and 1 base had no gene match. CDR3 sequence: CAWSDRGDSPLHF. The CDR3 DNA sequence: TGTGCCTGGAGTGACAGGGGGGATTCACCCCTCCACTTT.

This rearrangement joins TRBV6-1 to TRBJ1-5; D is possibly TRBD1 (5 bases). Germline loops: CDR1 MNHNS, CDR2 SASEGT. This CDR3 comprises 16 residues. V dropped 4 bases and J dropped 0 bases, with 13 bases sitting between them. CDR3 sequence (DNA): TGTGCCAGCAGTGTGGGGACTTCTCTTAGCAATCAGCCCCAGCATTTT. It encodes CASSVGTSLSNQPQHF.

The CDR3 spells CASSPDYGYTF. The CDR3 nucleotides read TGTGCCAGTAGCCCAGACTATGGCTACACCTTC. The V and J genes are TRBV19 and TRBJ1-2; the D is unclear. With 6 bases removed from V and 3 bases from J, the gap between germline ends came to 5 bases. The length of the CDR3 is 11 residues. Germline CDR1 and CDR2: LNHDA and SQIVND (reference sequence).

This chain uses TRBV10-3 with TRBJ2-7, with 10 bases fitting TRBD1. CDR3 size: 14 residues. CDR1 and CDR2 (germline): ENHRY, SYGVKD. V gave up 6 bases and J gave up 2 bases; unmatched junction bases: 4. The CDR3 protein is CAISGDRGPYEQYF. CDR3 in DNA: TGTGCCATCAGCGGGGACAGGGGTCCCTACGAGCAGTACTTC.

The chain uses TRBV6-5 and TRBJ2-1, with 9 bases lining up with TRBD1. Germline V gene lookup returns CDR1 MNHEY and CDR2 SVGAGI. Trimming removed 6 bases from V and 5 bases from J; junction bases left unmatched: 8. The CDR3 contains 15 residues. Here the CDR3 DNA reads TGTGCCAGCAGCATTACCGGGACAGGGAACAATGAGCAGTTCTTC. Protein sequence: CASSITGTGNNEQFF.

This chain connects TRBV20-1 to TRBJ2-3; tentative D call: TRBD2 (5 bases). Germline-derived CDR1 and CDR2 are DFQATT and SNEGSKA (reference sequence). CDR3 size: 10 residues. V lost 3 bases to trimming and J lost 9 bases, with 7 bases between them. The CDR3 nucleotides read TGCAGTGCTAGGGAGGCGACGCAGTATTTT. Its translation is CSAREATQYF.

The chain employs TRBV4-1 and TRBJ1-4; 7 bases match TRBD1. The CDR3 has 16 residues. The germline V gene has CDR1 MGHRA and CDR2 YSYEKL. V was pared by 3 bases and J by 4 bases, with 8 bases of the junction left unmatched. The CDR3 DNA follows: TGCGCCAGCAGCCACTACACCGGGACAGTTAATGAAAAACTGTTTTTT. Amino acid sequence: CASSHYTGTVNEKLFF.

V is TRBV25-1 and J is TRBJ2-3, with a weak D call TRBD1 (5 bases). CDR3 length equals 14 residues. The germline CDR1 and CDR2 sequences are MGHDK and SYGVNS. Between the trimmed V and J ends, which lost 4 bases and 0 bases, there was a span of 8 bases. CDR3 sequence reads: CASSGGTSTDTQYF. The CDR3 coding sequence is TGTGCCAGCAGTGGGGGCACCAGCACAGATACGCAGTATTTT.

CDR3 residues: CASSVGGGQPQHF. CDR3 sequence (DNA): TGTGCCAGCAGCGTAGGGGGCGGACAGCCCCAGCATTTT. This chain links TRBV9 with TRBJ1-5, with D possibly TRBD1 on 5 matching bases. This CDR3 has 13 amino acids. Germline V gene lookup returns CDR1 SGDLS and CDR2 YYNGEE. V was clipped by 0 bases and J by 7 bases, with 8 bases between them.

The rearrangement uses TRBV27 and TRBJ1-1; D remains unclear. In germline, CDR1 is MNHEY, CDR2 SMNVEV (reference sequence). This CDR3 has 15 residues. V dropped 1 base and J dropped 0 bases, with 9 bases sitting between them. This CDR3 is CASSLWAGMNTEAFF. The CDR3 DNA reads TGTGCCAGCAGTTTATGGGCAGGAATGAACACTGAAGCTTTCTTT.

The chain recombines TRBV7-3 with TRBJ1-3, with 7 bases aligning to TRBD1. Germline V CDR1 and CDR2: SGHTA, FQGTGA. V lost 0 bases, J lost 0 bases, and 2 bases stayed unmatched. CDR3 length equals 16 residues. The CDR3, as DNA: TGTGCCAGCAGCTTAACTGGGACAGACTCTGGAAACACCATATATTTT. This gives the protein CASSLTGTDSGNTIYF.

The chain is built from TRBV6-4 and TRBJ1-2; 10 nucleotides line up with TRBD1. The germline gives CDR1 MRHNA, CDR2 SNTAGT. This CDR3 region has 15 residues. The junction had 4 bases not matched to a gene; V was cut back by 6 bases and J by 0 bases. For the CDR3, the DNA is TGTGCCAGCAGGCTAGGGACAGGGGCTAACTATGGCTACACCTTC. This codes for CASRLGTGANYGYTF.

This clone has a handful of counts. The chain links TRBV5-1 to TRBJ1-1; D unresolved. CDR3 length: 14 residues. Trimming took 2 bases from V and 5 from J, leaving 13 bases between them. Germline loops: CDR1 SGHRS, CDR2 YFSETQ. The CDR3 DNA reads TGCGCCAGCAGCTTCGGGGAAGTTAGGACTGAAGCTTTCTTT. As protein: CASSFGEVRTEAFF.

The J gene is TRBJ1-6, the V gene TRBV11-2; no clear D gene. Between the trimmed V and J ends, which lost 1 base and 7 bases, there was a span of 2 bases. Germline loops: CDR1 SGHAT, CDR2 FQNNGV. The CDR3 loop spans 12 amino acids. CDR3 coding DNA: TGTGCCAGCAGCTTAGCGAATTCACCCCTCCACTTT. Translated, it gives CASSLANSPLHF. The variable domain in full, with the rest retrieved from reference TRBV11-2 and TRBJ1-6, is EAGVAQSPRYKIIEKRQSVAFWCNPISGHATLYWYQQILGQGPKLLIQFQNNGVVDDSQLPKDRFSAERLKGVDSTLKIQPAKLEDSAVYLCASSLANSPLHFGNGTRLTVT.

V and J are TRBV6-4 and TRBJ2-7, with 9 positions matching TRBD2. The CDR3 has 16 amino acids. V lost 11 bases and J lost 7; bases outside the gene matches: 21. The germline CDR1 and CDR2 sequences are MRHNA and SNTAGT. The CDR3 DNA reads as TGTGCCCGAAAGGACGCTAGCGGGACCTCTATTTGGGAGCAGTACTTC. The encoded protein is CARKDASGTSIWEQYF.

This clone was seen only once. This rearrangement joins TRBV11-3 to TRBJ1-1; a possible D gene is TRBD1 (5 bases). There are 14 residues in the CDR3. The ends were cut back, 1 base at V and 0 bases at J, with 6 bases in the middle. Germline CDR1 reads SGHNT; CDR2 reads YENEEA. The DNA of the CDR3 is TGTGCCAGCAGCTTAGTACAGGTGAACACTGAAGCTTTCTTT. Translated: CASSLVQVNTEAFF.

J is TRBJ2-3 and V is TRBV7-9; D is unresolved. This CDR3 comprises 13 residues. V gave up 5 bases and J gave up 5 bases, with 11 bases separating them. Germline CDR1 SEHNR, CDR2 FQNEAQ (reference sequence). This chain's CDR3 is CASSTLSIDTQYF. The CDR3 nucleotides read TGTGCCAGCAGCACCCTATCAATAGATACGCAGTATTTT.